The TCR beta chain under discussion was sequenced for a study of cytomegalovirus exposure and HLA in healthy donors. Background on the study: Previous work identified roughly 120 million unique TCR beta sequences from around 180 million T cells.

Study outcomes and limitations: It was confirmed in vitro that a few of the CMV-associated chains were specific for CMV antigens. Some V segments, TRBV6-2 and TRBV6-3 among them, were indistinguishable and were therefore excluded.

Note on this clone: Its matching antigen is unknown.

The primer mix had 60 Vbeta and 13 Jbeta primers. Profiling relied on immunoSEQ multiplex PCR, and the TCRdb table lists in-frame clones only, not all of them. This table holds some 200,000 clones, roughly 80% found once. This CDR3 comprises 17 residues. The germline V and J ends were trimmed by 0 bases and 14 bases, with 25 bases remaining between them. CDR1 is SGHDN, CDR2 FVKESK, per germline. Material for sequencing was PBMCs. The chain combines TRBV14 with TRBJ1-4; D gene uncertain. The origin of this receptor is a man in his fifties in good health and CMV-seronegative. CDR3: CASSQDKSIGRRSRLFF. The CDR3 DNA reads TGTGCCAGCAGCCAAGATAAAAGTATCGGGAGGAGATCTCGGCTGTTTTTT. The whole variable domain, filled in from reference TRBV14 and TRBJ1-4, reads EAGVTQFPSHSVIEKGQTVTLRCDPISGHDNLYWYRRVMGKEIKFLLHFVKESKQDESGMPNNRFLAERTGGTYSTLKVQPAELEDSGVYFCASSQDKSIGRRSRLFFGSGTQLSVL.